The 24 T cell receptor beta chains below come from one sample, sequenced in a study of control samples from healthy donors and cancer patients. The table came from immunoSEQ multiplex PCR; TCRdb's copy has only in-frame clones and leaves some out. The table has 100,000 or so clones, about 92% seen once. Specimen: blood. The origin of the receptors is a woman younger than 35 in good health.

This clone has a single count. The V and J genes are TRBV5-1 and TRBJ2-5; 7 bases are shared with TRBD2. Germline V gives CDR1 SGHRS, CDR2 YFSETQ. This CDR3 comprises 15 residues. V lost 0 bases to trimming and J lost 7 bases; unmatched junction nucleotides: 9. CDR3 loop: CASSLEGLTSRTQYF. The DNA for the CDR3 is TGCGCCAGCAGCTTGGAGGGACTAACTAGTAGGACCCAGTACTTC. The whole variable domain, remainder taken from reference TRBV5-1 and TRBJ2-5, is KAGVTQTPRYLIKTRGQQVTLSCSPISGHRSVSWYQQTPGQGLQFLFEYFSETQRNKGNFPGRFSGRQFSNSRSEMNVSTLELGDSALYLCASSLEGLTSRTQYFGPGTRLLVL.

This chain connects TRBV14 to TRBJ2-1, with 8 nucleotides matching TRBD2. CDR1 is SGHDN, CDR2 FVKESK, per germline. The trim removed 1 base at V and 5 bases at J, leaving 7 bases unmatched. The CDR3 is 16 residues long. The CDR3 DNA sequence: TGTGCCAGCAGCCAAGTAGTAAGCGGGGGAGACAATGAGCAGTTCTTC. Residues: CASSQVVSGGDNEQFF.

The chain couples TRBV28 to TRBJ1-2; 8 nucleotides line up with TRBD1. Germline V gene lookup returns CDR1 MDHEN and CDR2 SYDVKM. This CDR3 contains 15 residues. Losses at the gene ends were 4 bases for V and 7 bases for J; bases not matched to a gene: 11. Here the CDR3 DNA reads TGTGCCAGCAGTTCCTCCTCAGACAGGGGTGGTGGCTACACCTTC. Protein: CASSSSSDRGGGYTF.

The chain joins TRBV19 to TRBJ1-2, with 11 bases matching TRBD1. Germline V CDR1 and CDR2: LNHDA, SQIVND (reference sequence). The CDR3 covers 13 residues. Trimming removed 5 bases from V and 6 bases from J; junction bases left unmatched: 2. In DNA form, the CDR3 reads TGTGCCAGTAGTTGGACAGGGGGCAATGGCTACACCTTC. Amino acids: CASSWTGGNGYTF.

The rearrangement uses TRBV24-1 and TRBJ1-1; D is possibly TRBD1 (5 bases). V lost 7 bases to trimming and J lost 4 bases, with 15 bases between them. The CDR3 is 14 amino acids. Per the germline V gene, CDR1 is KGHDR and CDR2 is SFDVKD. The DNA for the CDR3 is TGTGCCACCAGGGGCCTGGGGGGGAGCACTGAAGCTTTCTTT. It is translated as CATRGLGGSTEAFF.

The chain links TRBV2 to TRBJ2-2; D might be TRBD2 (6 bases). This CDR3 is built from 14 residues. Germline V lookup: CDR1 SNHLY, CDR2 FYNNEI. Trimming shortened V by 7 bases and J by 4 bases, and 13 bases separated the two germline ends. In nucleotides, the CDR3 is TGTGCCAGCATAGGAGCAGCGGGCACCGGGGAGCTGTTTTTT. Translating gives CASIGAAGTGELFF.

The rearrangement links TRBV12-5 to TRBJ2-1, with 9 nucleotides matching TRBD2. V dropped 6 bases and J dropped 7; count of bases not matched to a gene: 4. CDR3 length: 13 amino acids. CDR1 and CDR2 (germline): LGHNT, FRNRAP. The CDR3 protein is CASGASGINEQFF. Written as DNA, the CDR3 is TGTGCTAGTGGCGCTAGCGGGATTAATGAGCAGTTCTTC. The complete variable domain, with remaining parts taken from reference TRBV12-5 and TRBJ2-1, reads DARVTQTPRHKVTEMGQEVTMRCQPILGHNTVFWYRQTMMQGLELLAYFRNRAPLDDSGMPKDRFSAEMPDATLATLKIQPSEPRDSAVYFCASGASGINEQFFGPGTRLTVL.

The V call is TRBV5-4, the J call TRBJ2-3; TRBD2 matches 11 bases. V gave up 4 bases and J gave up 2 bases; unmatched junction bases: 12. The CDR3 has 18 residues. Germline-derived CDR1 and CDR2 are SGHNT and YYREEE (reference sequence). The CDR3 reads CASSPVTIAGGTTDTQYF. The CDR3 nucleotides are TGTGCCAGCAGCCCGGTAACGATAGCGGGAGGGACCACAGATACGCAGTATTTT.

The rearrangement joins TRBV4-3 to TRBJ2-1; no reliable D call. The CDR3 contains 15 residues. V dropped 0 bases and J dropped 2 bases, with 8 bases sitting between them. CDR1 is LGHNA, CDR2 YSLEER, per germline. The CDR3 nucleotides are TGCGCCAGCAGCCAAGATCAGTTCCCCTACAATGAGCAGTTCTTC. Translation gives CASSQDQFPYNEQFF.

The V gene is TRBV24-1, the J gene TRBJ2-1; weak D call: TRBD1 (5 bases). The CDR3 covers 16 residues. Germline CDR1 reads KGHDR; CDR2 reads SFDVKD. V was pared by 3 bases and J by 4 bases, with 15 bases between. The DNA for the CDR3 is TGTGCCACCAGTGATCGGACAACCGAAACGTACAATGAGCAGTTCTTC. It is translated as CATSDRTTETYNEQFF.

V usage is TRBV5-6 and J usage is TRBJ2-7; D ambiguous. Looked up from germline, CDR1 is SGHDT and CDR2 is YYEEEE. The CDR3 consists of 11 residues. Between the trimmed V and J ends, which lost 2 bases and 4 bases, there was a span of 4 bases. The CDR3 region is CASSLMYEQYF. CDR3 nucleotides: TGTGCCAGCAGCTTAATGTACGAGCAGTACTTC.

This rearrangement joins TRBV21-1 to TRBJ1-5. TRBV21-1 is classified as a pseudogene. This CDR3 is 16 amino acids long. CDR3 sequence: CASSKGVGRPNQPQHF. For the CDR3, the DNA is TGTGCCAGCAGCAAGGGGGTGGGCAGACCTAATCAGCCCCAGCATTTT.

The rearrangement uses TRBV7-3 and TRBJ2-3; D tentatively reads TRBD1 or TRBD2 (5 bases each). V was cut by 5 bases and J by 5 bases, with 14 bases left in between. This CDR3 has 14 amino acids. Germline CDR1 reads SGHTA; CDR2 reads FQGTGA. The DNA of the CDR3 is TGTGCCAGCAGCCCCGGGACCGAAAGAGATACGCAGTATTTT. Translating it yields CASSPGTERDTQYF. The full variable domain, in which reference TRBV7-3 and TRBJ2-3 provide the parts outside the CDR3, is GAGVSQTPSNKVTEKGKYVELRCDPISGHTALYWYRQSLGQGPEFLIYFQGTGAADDSGLPNDRFFAVRPEGSVSTLKIQRTERGDSAVYLCASSPGTERDTQYFGPGTRLTVL.

The CDR3, as DNA: TGCGCCAGCCAGGGGGGAGGCAATCAGCCCCAGCATTTT. It codes for CASQGGGNQPQHF. The V gene is TRBV10-2, the J gene TRBJ1-5; 7 bases agree with TRBD1. Trimming at V came to 8 bases and at J to 2 bases, leaving 3 bases not matched to a gene. Per germline, CDR1 WSHSY and CDR2 SAAADI. There are 13 residues in the CDR3.

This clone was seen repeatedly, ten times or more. The CDR3 bases are TGCGCCAGCAGCCAAGAGGGAAGAACCCTCCCTGAAGCTTTCTTT. Its protein product is CASSQEGRTLPEAFF. The V and J genes are TRBV4-3 and TRBJ1-1; unclear D gene. Germline loops: CDR1 LGHNA, CDR2 YSLEER. The CDR3 length is 15 residues. The V end was cut by 0 bases, the J end by 6 bases, with 14 bases between.

This CDR3 is CASSSLAGGYNEQFF. CDR3 sequence (DNA): TGTGCCAGCAGCTCCTTAGCGGGAGGGTACAATGAGCAGTTCTTC. The V and J genes are TRBV6-5 and TRBJ2-1; TRBD2 agrees at 11 bases. CDR1 and CDR2 from the germline V gene are MNHEY and SVGAGI. J was trimmed by 4 bases and V by 6 bases; bases with no gene match: 5. The CDR3 has 15 amino acids.

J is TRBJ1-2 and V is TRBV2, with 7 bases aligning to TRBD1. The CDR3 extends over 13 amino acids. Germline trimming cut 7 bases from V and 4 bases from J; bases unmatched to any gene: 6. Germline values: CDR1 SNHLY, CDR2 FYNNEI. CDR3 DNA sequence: TGTGCCAGCATCCCGGGACAGCTCTATGGCTACACCTTC. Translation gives CASIPGQLYGYTF.

The CDR3 DNA follows: TGTGCCAGTAGTGCCGGGGCCTTGACCCAGTACTTC. Translating it yields CASSAGALTQYF. The rearrangement links TRBV19 to TRBJ2-5; the D call may be TRBD1 or TRBD2 (5 bases each). V lost 5 bases, J lost 7 bases, and 11 bases lay in between. The CDR3 runs to 12 residues. Germline V gene data show CDR1 as LNHDA and CDR2 as SQIVND (reference sequence).

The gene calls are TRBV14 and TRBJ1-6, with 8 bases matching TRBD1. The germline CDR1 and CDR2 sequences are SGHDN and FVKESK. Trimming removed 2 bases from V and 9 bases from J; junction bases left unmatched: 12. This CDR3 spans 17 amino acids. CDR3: CASSQFTQGAGGSPLHF. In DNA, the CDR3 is TGTGCCAGCAGCCAATTTACTCAGGGGGCTGGGGGTTCACCCCTCCACTTT.

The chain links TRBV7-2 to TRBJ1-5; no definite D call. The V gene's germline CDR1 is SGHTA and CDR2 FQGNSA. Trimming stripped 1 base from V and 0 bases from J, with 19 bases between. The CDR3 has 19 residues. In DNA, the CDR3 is TGTGCCAGCAGCTTAGAGGGATTTCAACGATCCCATAGCAATCAGCCCCAGCATTTT. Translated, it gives CASSLEGFQRSHSNQPQHF.

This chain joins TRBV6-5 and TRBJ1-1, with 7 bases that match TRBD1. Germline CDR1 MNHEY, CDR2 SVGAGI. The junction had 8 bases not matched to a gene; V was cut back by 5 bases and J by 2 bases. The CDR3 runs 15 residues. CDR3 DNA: TGTGCCAGCAGTCCCTGGGACAGACAAAACACTGAAGCTTTCTTT. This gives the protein CASSPWDRQNTEAFF.

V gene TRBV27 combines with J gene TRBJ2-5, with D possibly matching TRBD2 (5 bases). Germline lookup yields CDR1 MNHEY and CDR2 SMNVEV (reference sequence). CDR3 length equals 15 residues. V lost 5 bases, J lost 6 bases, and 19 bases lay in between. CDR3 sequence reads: CASSLFGVEQKTQYF. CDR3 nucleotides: TGTGCCAGCAGTCTCTTCGGGGTAGAGCAAAAGACCCAGTACTTC.

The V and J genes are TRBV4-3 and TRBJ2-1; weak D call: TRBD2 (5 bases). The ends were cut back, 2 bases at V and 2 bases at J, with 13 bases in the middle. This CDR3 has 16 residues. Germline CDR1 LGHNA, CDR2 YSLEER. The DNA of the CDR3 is TGCGCCAGCAGCCAATCCTCTAGCTTCCCCTACAATGAGCAGTTCTTC. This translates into CASSQSSSFPYNEQFF.

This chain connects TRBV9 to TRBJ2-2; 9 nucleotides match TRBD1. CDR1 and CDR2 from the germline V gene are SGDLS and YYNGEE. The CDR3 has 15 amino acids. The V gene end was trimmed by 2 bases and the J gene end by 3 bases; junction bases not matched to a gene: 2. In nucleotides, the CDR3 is TGTGCCAGCAGCGTCCACAGGGGGCACACCGGGGAGCTGTTTTTT. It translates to CASSVHRGHTGELFF.